Below, 7 T cell receptor beta chains from the same sample are listed, as sequenced in a study of control samples from healthy donors and cancer patients. The method was immunoSEQ multiplex PCR; TCRdb's version includes in-frame clones alone and lacks a portion of them. This sample has approximately 170,000 clones; 80% to 95% occur once, and the top ten carry about 0.73%. Sequencing used blood. The source of these receptors is a woman aged 25 to 45 in good health.

This sequence joins TRBV2 and TRBJ1-1; no definite D call. The CDR3 contains 12 residues. V lost 3 bases, J lost 6 bases, and 8 bases lay in between. CDR1 and CDR2 from the germline V gene are SNHLY and FYNNEI. The CDR3 sequence is CASSDNIPEAFF. CDR3 in DNA: TGTGCCAGCAGTGATAATATTCCTGAAGCTTTCTTT. Full variable domain (outside the CDR3, taken from reference TRBV2 and TRBJ1-1): EPEVTQTPSHQVTQMGQEVILRCVPISNHLYFYWYRQILGQKVEFLVSFYNNEISEKSEIFDDQFSVERPDGSNFTLKIRSTKLEDSAMYFCASSDNIPEAFFGQGTRLTVV.

The chain couples TRBV19 to TRBJ2-2; tentatively, D is TRBD1 (7 bases). In germline, CDR1 is LNHDA, CDR2 SQIVND (reference sequence). CDR3 length: 16 residues. V was clipped by 7 bases and J by 4 bases, with 19 bases between them. CDR3 amino acids: CASTMRRGLVTGELFF. The CDR3 DNA is TGTGCCAGTACCATGAGGAGGGGGCTGGTCACCGGGGAGCTGTTTTTT.

The count of this clone is one. The chain couples TRBV5-1 to TRBJ2-7, with D possibly being TRBD1 or TRBD2 (5 bases each). The CDR3 sequence is 14 residues long. Per the germline V gene, CDR1 is SGHRS and CDR2 is YFSETQ. V lost 4 bases and J 6 bases, leaving 17 bases between the germline ends. The CDR3 DNA sequence: TGCGCCAGCAGCATCCCGGGACGGTTGGGCGAGCAGTACTTC. Protein sequence: CASSIPGRLGEQYF.

The V gene is TRBV28, the J gene TRBJ2-1, with TRBD2 identical over 10 bases. The CDR3 spans 16 residues. V was clipped by 6 bases and J by 2 bases; unmatched bases: 7. Germline lookup yields CDR1 MDHEN and CDR2 SYDVKM. CDR3 DNA: TGTGCCAGCAGCGCGAACCTAGCGGGAGCCTACAATGAGCAGTTCTTC. Protein product: CASSANLAGAYNEQFF.

Only one count was recorded for this clone. The chain combines TRBV2 with TRBJ2-7; D gene unclear. The germline V and J ends were trimmed by 10 bases and 0 bases, with 13 bases remaining between them. Germline CDR1 SNHLY, CDR2 FYNNEI. This CDR3 is 13 amino acids long. The CDR3, as DNA: TGTGCCATACGAACTTTCAGCTCCTACGAGCAGTACTTC. It codes for CAIRTFSSYEQYF.

The chain employs TRBV6-2 or TRBV6-3 and TRBJ2-1; D is ambiguous. CDR3 size: 15 residues. Germline V gives CDR1 MNHEY, CDR2 SVGEGT. The V end lost 6 bases, the J end lost 0 bases, and 12 bases lay between the germline ends. In nucleotides, the CDR3 is TGTGCCAGCAGCACTCGGTATAACTCCTACAATGAGCAGTTCTTC. Its protein is CASSTRYNSYNEQFF.

The V gene is TRBV9, the J gene TRBJ1-3; D may be TRBD1 (6 bases). The CDR3 has 14 amino acids. The V end was cut by 1 base, the J end by 3 bases, with 8 bases between. The germline gives CDR1 SGDLS, CDR2 YYNGEE. CDR3 coding DNA: TGTGCCAGCAGCGTAACAGGGAGTGGAAACACCATATATTTT. Protein: CASSVTGSGNTIYF.